The 22 T cell receptor beta chains below come from one sample, sequenced in a study of Ad26.COV2.S vaccination and SARS-CoV-2 variants. Treatment given: 19 received Ad26.COV2.S at low or high dose, single or two shots; several received placebo; per-sample allocation not given. Sample collection was performed on day 63 after the first vaccine or placebo injection. Here immunoSEQ multiplex PCR was the method, and the copy in TCRdb shows in-frame clones only, minus some. The repertoire holds fewer than 400,000 clones, with roughly 84% as singletons. Sequenced material: peripheral blood, taken in a trial of Ad26.COV2.S vaccine versus placebo. The receptor source for this set is a person aged 18-65 years who received the Ad26.COV2.S COVID-19 vaccine or a placebo.

This chain joins TRBV9 and TRBJ2-1; weak D call: TRBD2 (6 bases). In germline, CDR1 is SGDLS, CDR2 YYNGEE. V lost 0 bases and J 5 bases, leaving 15 bases between the germline ends. CDR3 length: 16 amino acids. This CDR3 reads CASSVALAKINNEQFF. Written as DNA, the CDR3 is TGTGCCAGCAGCGTAGCACTAGCCAAAATTAACAATGAGCAGTTCTTC.

V is TRBV3-1 (or the pseudogene TRBV3-2) and J is TRBJ2-4; D might be TRBD2 (5 bases). Trimming left V 4 bases short and J 7 bases short, with 17 bases between. The CDR3 is 15 residues long. Germline CDR1 LGHDT, CDR2 YNNKEL (reference sequence). In nucleotides, the CDR3 is TGTGCCAGCAGCCGGTCCGAGGGCTCAAGTAACATTCAGTACTTC. It translates to CASSRSEGSSNIQYF.

Comment on this clone: Other DNA variants within this sample encode the same CDR3. This rearrangement joins TRBV9 to TRBJ1-1, with 7 bases matching TRBD1. CDR3 size: 15 residues. Germline values: CDR1 SGDLS, CDR2 YYNGEE. J was trimmed by 0 bases and V by 0 bases; bases with no gene match: 2. The CDR3 bases are TGTGCCAGCAGCGTAGAGGGACAGCTGAACACTGAAGCTTTCTTT. Its translation is CASSVEGQLNTEAFF. Full variable domain (remainder filled in from reference TRBV9 and TRBJ1-1): DSGVTQTPKHLITATGQRVTLRCSPRSGDLSVYWYQQSLDQGLQFLIQYYNGEERAKGNILERFSAQQFPDLHSELNLSSLELGDSALYFCASSVEGQLNTEAFFGQGTRLTVV.

The chain combines TRBV29-1 with TRBJ1-1, with D maybe TRBD1 (6 bases). The V end lost 5 bases, the J end lost 11 bases, and 21 bases lay between the germline ends. In germline, CDR1 is SQVTM, CDR2 ANQGSEA. This CDR3 contains 13 residues. The chain's CDR3 is CSVSHGGGAEAFF. The DNA for the CDR3 is TGCAGCGTTTCCCACGGGGGGGGCGCGGAGGCTTTCTTT.

V and J are TRBV5-1 and TRBJ2-5; TRBD1 agrees at 7 bases. The V gene end was trimmed by 0 bases and the J gene end by 4 bases; junction bases not matched to a gene: 3. The germline gives CDR1 SGHRS, CDR2 YFSETQ. The CDR3 covers 14 residues. The CDR3 DNA sequence: TGCGCCAGCAGCTTGGATGCAGGGGGAGAGACCCAGTACTTC. It is translated as CASSLDAGGETQYF.

This sequence joins TRBV7-9 and TRBJ1-1, with 7 bases identical to TRBD1. CDR1 and CDR2 from the germline V gene are SEHNR and FQNEAQ (reference sequence). V gave up 1 base and J gave up 10 bases; unmatched junction bases: 3. The CDR3 totals 12 residues. CDR3 amino acids: CASSLGAGGAFF. In DNA, the CDR3 is TGTGCCAGCAGCTTAGGGGCAGGGGGAGCTTTCTTT.

The chain recombines TRBV24-1 with TRBJ2-1; no clear D gene. This CDR3 is 14 amino acids long. V lost 1 base and J lost 6, with 9 bases in between. Germline CDR1 reads KGHDR; CDR2 reads SFDVKD. CDR3 nucleotide sequence: TGTGCCACCAGTGATTTAACTGGCGGCAATGAGCAGTTCTTC. It encodes CATSDLTGGNEQFF.

The chain carries TRBV7-2 and TRBJ1-2; D call uncertain. V dropped 1 base and J dropped 3 bases, with 15 bases sitting between them. Germline CDR1 is SGHTA and CDR2 is FQGNSA. This CDR3 region has 16 residues. This CDR3 is CASSLVGTRLDYGYTF. The CDR3 DNA follows: TGTGCCAGCAGCTTAGTCGGAACCCGGTTGGACTATGGCTACACCTTC.

The chain uses TRBV2 and TRBJ1-1; TRBD1 matches 7 bases. CDR3 length: 13 amino acids. Unmatched junction bases numbered 11, after V lost 5 bases and J lost 11 bases. Germline loops: CDR1 SNHLY, CDR2 FYNNEI. The CDR3 is CASSLTGTSGAFF. CDR3 in DNA: TGTGCCAGCAGTTTGACAGGGACCTCTGGGGCTTTCTTT.

The gene calls are TRBV5-1 and TRBJ1-6; no clear D. The CDR3 has 13 residues. Germline CDR1 SGHRS, CDR2 YFSETQ. The ends were cut back, 1 base at V and 10 bases at J, with 9 bases in the middle. Here the CDR3 reads CASSLRRESPLHF. For the CDR3, the DNA is TGCGCCAGCAGCTTGCGGAGGGAATCACCCCTCCACTTT.

The gene calls are TRBV7-9 and TRBJ2-7; no firm D call. Trimming took off 5 bases at V and 3 bases at J, with 8 bases between the two ends. This CDR3 has 12 residues. Germline V lookup: CDR1 SEHNR, CDR2 FQNEAQ (reference sequence). The DNA of the CDR3 is TGTGCCAGCAGCCCCCTTGACTACGAGCAGTACTTC. It translates to CASSPLDYEQYF.

The chain carries TRBV5-4 and TRBJ2-3; the D gene is possibly TRBD2 (5 bases). Trimming stripped 2 bases from V and 0 bases from J, with 19 bases between. The CDR3 has 18 amino acids. Germline-derived CDR1 and CDR2 are SGHNT and YYREEE (reference sequence). This CDR3 reads CASSFNLFGLASTDTQYF. The CDR3 DNA is TGTGCCAGCAGCTTTAATCTTTTTGGGCTAGCAAGCACAGATACGCAGTATTTT. Full variable domain (outside the CDR3, taken from reference TRBV5-4 and TRBJ2-3): ETGVTQSPTHLIKTRGQQVTLRCSSQSGHNTVSWYQQALGQGPQFIFQYYREEENGRGNFPPRFSGLQFPNYSSELNVNALELDDSALYLCASSFNLFGLASTDTQYFGPGTRLTVL.

This chain uses TRBV5-1 with TRBJ1-4; D perhaps matches TRBD1 (6 bases). The germline CDR1 and CDR2 sequences are SGHRS and YFSETQ. V lost 2 bases and J lost 2, with 10 bases in between. CDR3 size: 15 residues. CDR3 amino acids: CASSFRDTTNEKLFF. The DNA for the CDR3 is TGCGCCAGCAGCTTCCGGGACACCACTAATGAAAAACTGTTTTTT.

The chain recombines TRBV12-3 or TRBV12-4 with TRBJ1-5; D unresolved. The CDR3 is 12 amino acids. With 4 bases removed from V and 5 bases from J, the gap between germline ends came to 6 bases. DNA for the CDR3: TGTGCCAGCAGTTCTTTAGATCAGCCCCAGCATTTT. As protein: CASSSLDQPQHF.

V gene TRBV14 combines with J gene TRBJ1-1; 11 nucleotides match TRBD1. Germline CDR1 and CDR2: SGHDN and FVKESK. The CDR3 totals 18 residues. Trimming at V came to 1 base and at J to 0 bases, leaving 7 bases not matched to a gene. The CDR3: CASSQGAGTGGMNTEAFF. The CDR3 nucleotides are TGTGCCAGCAGCCAAGGGGCTGGGACAGGGGGGATGAACACTGAAGCTTTCTTT.

CDR3 loop: CASSEPQGPQHF. Written as DNA, the CDR3 is TGTGCCAGCAGTGAACCTCAGGGGCCCCAGCATTTT. The rearrangement uses TRBV2 and TRBJ1-5; the D gene is possibly TRBD1 (5 bases). The CDR3 covers 12 residues. V was clipped by 2 bases and J by 9 bases, with 8 bases between them. CDR1 and CDR2 (germline): SNHLY, FYNNEI.

CDR3 DNA sequence: TGTGCCAGCAGCCCCAGGGACAGGGGCGCCTATAATTCACCCCTCCACTTT. It codes for CASSPRDRGAYNSPLHF. This chain joins TRBV11-2 and TRBJ1-6, with 10 positions matching TRBD1. This CDR3 is built from 17 residues. V shed 5 bases and J 2 bases; nucleotides not matched to a gene: 6. In germline, CDR1 is SGHAT, CDR2 FQNNGV.

The chain joins TRBV30 to TRBJ1-3; no clear D gene. The germline V gene has CDR1 GTSNPN and CDR2 SVGIG (reference sequence). V gave up 4 bases and J gave up 2 bases, with 6 bases separating them. This CDR3 region has 12 residues. The CDR3 region is CAWMDAGNTIYF. The CDR3 nucleotides are TGTGCCTGGATGGACGCTGGAAACACCATATATTTT.

This chain uses TRBV5-1 with TRBJ1-1; D perhaps matches TRBD1 (5 bases). Germline V lookup: CDR1 SGHRS, CDR2 YFSETQ. The CDR3 runs to 14 residues. The ends were cut back, 1 base at V and 5 bases at J, with 12 bases in the middle. The CDR3 DNA reads TGCGCCAGCAGCTTGAGTATAAGGGGAACTGAAGCTTTCTTT. Translated, it gives CASSLSIRGTEAFF.

V is TRBV30 and J is TRBJ2-3; no definite D call. CDR1 is GTSNPN, CDR2 SVGIG, per germline (reference sequence). The ends were cut back, 7 bases at V and 1 base at J, with 15 bases in the middle. CDR3 length: 14 amino acids. DNA for the CDR3: TGTGCCTTGGAGCCCTGGGTGGGCACAGATACGCAGTATTTT. This encodes CALEPWVGTDTQYF.

V and J are TRBV3-1 (or the pseudogene TRBV3-2) and TRBJ2-7; 12 bases line up with TRBD2. CDR3 length: 18 amino acids. V lost 0 bases and J lost 7; bases outside the gene matches: 13. CDR1 LGHDT and CDR2 YNNKEL come from the germline V gene (reference sequence). For the CDR3, the DNA is TGTGCCAGCAGCCAAGATGGACTAGCGGGGTCCCCCTCATGGGAGCAGTACTTC. It translates to CASSQDGLAGSPSWEQYF.

The chain links TRBV2 to TRBJ2-2, with TRBD2 identical over 7 bases. Germline V gene lookup returns CDR1 SNHLY and CDR2 FYNNEI. This CDR3 is built from 14 residues. The V and J ends lost 7 bases and 2 bases, in that order; junction bases with no gene match: 4. CDR3 nucleotide sequence: TGTGCCAGCAATGGCGGGAGAAACACCGGGGAGCTGTTTTTT. This codes for CASNGGRNTGELFF.